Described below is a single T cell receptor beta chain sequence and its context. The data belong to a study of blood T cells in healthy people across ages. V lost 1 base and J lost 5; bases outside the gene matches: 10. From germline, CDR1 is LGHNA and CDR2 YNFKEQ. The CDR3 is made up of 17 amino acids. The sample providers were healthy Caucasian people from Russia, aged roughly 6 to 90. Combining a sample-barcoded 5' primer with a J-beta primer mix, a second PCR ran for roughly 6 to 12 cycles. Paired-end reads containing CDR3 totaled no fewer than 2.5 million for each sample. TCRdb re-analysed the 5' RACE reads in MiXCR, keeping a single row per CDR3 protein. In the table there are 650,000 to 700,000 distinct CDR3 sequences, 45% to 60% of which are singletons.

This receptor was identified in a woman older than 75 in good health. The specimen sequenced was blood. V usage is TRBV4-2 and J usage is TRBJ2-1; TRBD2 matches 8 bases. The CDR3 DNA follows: TGTGCCAGCAGCCAAGGTATACGGCGGGGGGAAAACAATGAGCAGTTCTTC. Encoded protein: CASSQGIRRGENNEQFF.